This entry describes one T cell receptor beta chain. Antigen specificity is unknown. PCR used 60 Vbeta primers and 13 Jbeta primers. Sequencing was performed with immunoSEQ multiplex PCR; in TCRdb, only in-frame clones are kept and a portion is missing. The sample holds some 190,000 clones, more than 70% seen once. The record originates from a study of cytomegalovirus exposure and HLA in healthy donors. Study observations and caveats: Analyzed later, most CMV-associated TCR beta chains appeared HLA-restricted. It was about 150 TCR beta chains that were listed as cytomegalovirus-associated. V- and J-gene trimming in TCR beta was tied to a missense DCLRE1C variant by an analysis performed later.

V gave up 3 bases and J gave up 5 bases, with 16 bases separating them. The CDR3 has 16 residues. Per the germline V gene, CDR1 is LNHDA and CDR2 is SQIVND (reference sequence). This TCR derives from a man between 25 and 39 years old in good health and CMV-seropositive. The chain links TRBV19 to TRBJ2-2; TRBD1 might be the D (6 bases). The sequencing sample was made of PBMCs. This chain's CDR3 is CASSIGQGFGTGELFF. The CDR3 DNA is TGTGCCAGTAGTATCGGGCAGGGGTTTGGTACCGGGGAGCTGTTTTTT. The complete variable domain, with remaining parts taken from reference TRBV19 and TRBJ2-2, reads DGGITQSPKYLFRKEGQNVTLSCEQNLNHDAMYWYRQDPGQGLRLIYYSQIVNDFQKGDIAEGYSVSREKKESFPLTVTSAQKNPTAFYLCASSIGQGFGTGELFFGEGSRLTVL.